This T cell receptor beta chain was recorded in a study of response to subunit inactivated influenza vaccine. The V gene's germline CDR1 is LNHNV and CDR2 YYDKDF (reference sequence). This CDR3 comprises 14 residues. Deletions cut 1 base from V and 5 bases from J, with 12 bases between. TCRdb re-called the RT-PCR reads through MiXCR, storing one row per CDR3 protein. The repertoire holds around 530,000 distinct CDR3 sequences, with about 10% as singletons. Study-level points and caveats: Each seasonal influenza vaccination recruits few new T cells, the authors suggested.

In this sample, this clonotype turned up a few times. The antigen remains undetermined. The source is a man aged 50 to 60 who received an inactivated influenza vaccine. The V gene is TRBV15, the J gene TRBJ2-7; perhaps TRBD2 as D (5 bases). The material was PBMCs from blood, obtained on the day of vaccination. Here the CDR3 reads CATSRVEGFDEQYF. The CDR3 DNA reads TGTGCCACCAGCAGAGTTGAGGGTTTCGACGAGCAGTACTTC. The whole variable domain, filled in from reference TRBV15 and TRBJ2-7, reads DAMVIQNPRYQVTQFGKPVTLSCSQTLNHNVMYWYQQKSSQAPKLLFHYYDKDFNNEADTPDNFQSRRPNTSFCFLDIRSPGLGDTAMYLCATSRVEGFDEQYFGPGTRLTVT.